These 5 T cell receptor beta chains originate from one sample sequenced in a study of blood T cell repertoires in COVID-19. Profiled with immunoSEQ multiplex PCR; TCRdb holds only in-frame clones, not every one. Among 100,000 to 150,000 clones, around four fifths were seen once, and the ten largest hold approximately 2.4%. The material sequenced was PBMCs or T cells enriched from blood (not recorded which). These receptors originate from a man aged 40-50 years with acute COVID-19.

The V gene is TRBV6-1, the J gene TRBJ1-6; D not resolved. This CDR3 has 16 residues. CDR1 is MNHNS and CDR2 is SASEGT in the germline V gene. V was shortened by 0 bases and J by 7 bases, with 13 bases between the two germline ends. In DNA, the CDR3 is TGTGCCAGCAGTGAAGCGGAGGCAGCTTCGAATTCACCCCTCCACTTT. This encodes CASSEAEAASNSPLHF.

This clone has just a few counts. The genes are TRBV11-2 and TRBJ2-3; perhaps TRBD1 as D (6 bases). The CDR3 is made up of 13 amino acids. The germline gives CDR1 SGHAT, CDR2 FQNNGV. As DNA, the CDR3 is TGTGTCATAGGGGGTAAAAGCACAGATACGCAGTATTTT. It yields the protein CVIGGKSTDTQYF.

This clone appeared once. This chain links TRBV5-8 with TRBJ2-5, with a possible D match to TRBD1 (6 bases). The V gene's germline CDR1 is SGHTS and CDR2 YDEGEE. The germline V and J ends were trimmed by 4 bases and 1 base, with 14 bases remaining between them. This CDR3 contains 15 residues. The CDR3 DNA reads TGTGCCAGCAGCGCACTAGGGACACCCCAAGAGACCCAGTACTTC. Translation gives CASSALGTPQETQYF.

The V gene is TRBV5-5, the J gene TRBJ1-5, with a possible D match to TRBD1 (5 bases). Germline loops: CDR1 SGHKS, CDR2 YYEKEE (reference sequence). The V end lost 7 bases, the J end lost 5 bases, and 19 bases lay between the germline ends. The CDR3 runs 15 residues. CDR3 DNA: TGTGCCAGCCGCAGCGGGGGTGGGGGAGATCAGCCCCAGCATTTT. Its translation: CASRSGGGGDQPQHF.

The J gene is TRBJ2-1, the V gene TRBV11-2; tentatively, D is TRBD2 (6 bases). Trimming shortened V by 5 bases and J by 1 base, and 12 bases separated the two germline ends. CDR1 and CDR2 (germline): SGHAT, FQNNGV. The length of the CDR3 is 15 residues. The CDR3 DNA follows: TGTGCCAGCAGCGTACTAGCAGCGTCCTACAATGAGCAGTTCTTC. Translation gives CASSVLAASYNEQFF.